A single sample gave rise to the 3 T cell receptor beta chains below, sequenced in a study of T-cell reconstitution after alpha-beta-depleted transplantation in children. The TCRbeta library was prepared with unique molecular identifiers. TCRdb used MiXCR to reprocess the PCR reads, holding one entry per CDR3 protein. Among 90,000 to 95,000 distinct CDR3 sequences listed, 9% to 15% were seen once. Sequenced here: PBMCs from the stem cell graft donor, sampled from the stem cell graft. All receptors come from a human donor who donated a stem cell graft to a child with inherited bone marrow failure.

The rearrangement uses TRBV27 and TRBJ1-4; 8 nucleotides agree with TRBD1. Losses at the gene ends were 2 bases for V and 11 bases for J; bases not matched to a gene: 7. This CDR3 comprises 14 residues. Germline V gives CDR1 MNHEY, CDR2 SMNVEV (reference sequence). The CDR3 bases are TGTGCCAGCAGTTTAGGACAGGGCATCTGGAAACTGTTTTTT. Translating it yields CASSLGQGIWKLFF.

The chain links TRBV12-3 or TRBV12-4 to TRBJ2-3, with 9 bases identical to TRBD2. This CDR3 comprises 18 residues. The ends lost 11 bases at V and 3 bases at J; junction bases unmatched: 21. The CDR3 region is CAFSLIRGGGAGTDTQYF. The CDR3 DNA reads TGTGCCTTCAGTTTGATACGGGGCGGGGGGGCCGGGACAGATACGCAGTATTTT.

This clonotype was seen many times. The chain links TRBV7-2 to TRBJ2-2, with 12 nucleotides matching TRBD2. Germline trimming cut 5 bases from V and 7 bases from J; bases unmatched to any gene: 8. Germline CDR1 is SGHTA and CDR2 is FQGNSA. The CDR3 spans 16 residues. Written as DNA, the CDR3 is TGTGCCAGCAGCCCCGGACTAGCGGGAAATCTCGGGGAGCTGTTTTTT. It codes for CASSPGLAGNLGELFF. Full variable domain (missing parts from reference TRBV7-2 and TRBJ2-2): GAGVSQSPSNKVTEKGKDVELRCDPISGHTALYWYRQSLGQGLEFLIYFQGNSAPDKSGLPSDRFSAERTGGSVSTLTIQRTQQEDSAVYLCASSPGLAGNLGELFFGEGSRLTVL.